The subject of this entry is one T cell receptor (beta chain). Its antigen is undetermined. The Oncomine TCR Beta short-read assay was applied to DNA of cultured CD4+ T cells. Each CDR3 protein gets one entry after TCRdb re-called the PCR reads with MiXCR. This sample yields thousands of distinct CDR3 sequences, of which about 33% are seen a single time; over 25% belongs to the top ten. This sample stems from a study of vaccination and CD4 T cells after COVID-19. Overall study context: Each person enrolled got two BNT162b2 or mRNA-1273 vaccine doses. Findings and limits, study-wide: Nearly all convalescent vaccine-specific clones, 304 of 307, recognized only SARS-CoV-2 spike.

The treatment is: approximately nine-day PBMC culture with coronavirus spike peptide pools or control peptides (ViraFEST assay). The authors cultured approximately 2 million PBMCs per well with about 10 IU/ml IL-2 and about 9.9 ug/ml peptide pools. The authors replaced half the medium with fresh IL-2 medium on days 3 and 7. This sequence was found in a human donor who had recovered from COVID-19. Sequencing used CD4+ T cells from blood, cultured in vitro.

The CDR3 reads CASSLVAGGNEAFF. In DNA form, the CDR3 reads TGCGCCAGCAGCTTGGTAGCAGGGGGAAATGAAGCTTTCTTT. This sequence joins TRBV5-1 and TRBJ1-1; 7 bases map to TRBD1. V was pared by 0 bases and J by 7 bases, with 6 bases of the junction left unmatched. The CDR3 has 14 residues. Germline V CDR1 and CDR2: SGHRS, YFSETQ.